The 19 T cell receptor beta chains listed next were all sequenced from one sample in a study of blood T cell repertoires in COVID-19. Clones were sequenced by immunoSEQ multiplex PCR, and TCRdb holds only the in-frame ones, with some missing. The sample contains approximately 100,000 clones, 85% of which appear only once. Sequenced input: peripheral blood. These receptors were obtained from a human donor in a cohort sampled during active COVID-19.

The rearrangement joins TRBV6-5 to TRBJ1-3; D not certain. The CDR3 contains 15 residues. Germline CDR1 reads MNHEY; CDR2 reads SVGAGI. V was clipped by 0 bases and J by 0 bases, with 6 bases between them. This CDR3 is CASSYSRISGNTIYF. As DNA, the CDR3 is TGTGCCAGCAGTTACTCGAGAATCTCTGGAAACACCATATATTTT.

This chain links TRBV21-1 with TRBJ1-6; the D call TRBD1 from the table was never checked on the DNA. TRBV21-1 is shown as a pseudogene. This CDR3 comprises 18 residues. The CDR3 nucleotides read TGTGCCAGCAGCAAAGAGGGAGGACAGGGAGATGTGGGTTCACCCCTCCACTTT. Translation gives CASSKEGGQGDVGSPLHF.

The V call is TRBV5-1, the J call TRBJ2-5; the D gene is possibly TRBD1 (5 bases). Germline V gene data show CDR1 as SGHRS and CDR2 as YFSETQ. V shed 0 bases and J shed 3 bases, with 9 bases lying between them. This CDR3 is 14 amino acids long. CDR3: CASSLGGREETQYF. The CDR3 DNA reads TGCGCCAGCAGCTTGGGAGGCAGGGAAGAGACCCAGTACTTC.

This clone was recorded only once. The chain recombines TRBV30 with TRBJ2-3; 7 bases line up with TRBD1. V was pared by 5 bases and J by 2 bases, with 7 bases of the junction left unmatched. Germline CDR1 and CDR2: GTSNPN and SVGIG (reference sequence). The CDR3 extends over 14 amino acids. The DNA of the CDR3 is TGTGCCTGGGTCAGGGGGACCCTCACAGATACGCAGTATTTT. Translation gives CAWVRGTLTDTQYF.

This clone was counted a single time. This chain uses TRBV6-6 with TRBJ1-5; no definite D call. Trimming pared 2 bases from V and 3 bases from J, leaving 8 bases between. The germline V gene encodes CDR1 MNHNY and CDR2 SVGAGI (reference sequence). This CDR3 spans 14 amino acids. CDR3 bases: TGTGCCAGCAGTTACCCGGAGGTCAATCAGCCCCAGCATTTT. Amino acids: CASSYPEVNQPQHF.

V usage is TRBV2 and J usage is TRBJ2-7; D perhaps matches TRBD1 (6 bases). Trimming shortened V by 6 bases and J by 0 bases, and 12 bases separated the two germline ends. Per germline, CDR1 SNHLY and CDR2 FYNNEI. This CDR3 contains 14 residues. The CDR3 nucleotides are TGTGCCAGCAGCGACCGGGACACCTCCTACGAGCAGTACTTC. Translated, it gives CASSDRDTSYEQYF.

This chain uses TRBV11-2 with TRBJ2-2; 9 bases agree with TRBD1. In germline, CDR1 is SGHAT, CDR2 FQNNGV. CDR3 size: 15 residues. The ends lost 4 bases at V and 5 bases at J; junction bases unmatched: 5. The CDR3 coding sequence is TGTGCCAGCAGCTCCCGGGACAGGGATACCGGGGAGCTGTTTTTT. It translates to CASSSRDRDTGELFF.

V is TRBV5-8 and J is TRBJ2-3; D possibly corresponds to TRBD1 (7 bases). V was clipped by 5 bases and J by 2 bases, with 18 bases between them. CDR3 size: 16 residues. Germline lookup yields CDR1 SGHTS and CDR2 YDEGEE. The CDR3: CASSYYGGQITDTQYF. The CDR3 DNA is TGTGCCAGCAGTTACTACGGGGGACAGATCACAGATACGCAGTATTTT.

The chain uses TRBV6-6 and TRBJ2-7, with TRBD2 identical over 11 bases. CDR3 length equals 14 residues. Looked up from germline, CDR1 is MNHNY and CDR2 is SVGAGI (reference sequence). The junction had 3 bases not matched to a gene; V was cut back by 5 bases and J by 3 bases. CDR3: CASSTSGGYYEQYF. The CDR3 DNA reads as TGTGCCAGCAGTACTAGCGGGGGATACTACGAGCAGTACTTC.

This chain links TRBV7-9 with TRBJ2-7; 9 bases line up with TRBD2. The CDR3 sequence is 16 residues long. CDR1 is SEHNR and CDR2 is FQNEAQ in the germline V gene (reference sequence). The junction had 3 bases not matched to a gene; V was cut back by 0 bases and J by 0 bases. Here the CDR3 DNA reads TGTGCCAGCAGCTTAGCGGCTAGCGGGAACTCCTACGAGCAGTACTTC. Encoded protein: CASSLAASGNSYEQYF.

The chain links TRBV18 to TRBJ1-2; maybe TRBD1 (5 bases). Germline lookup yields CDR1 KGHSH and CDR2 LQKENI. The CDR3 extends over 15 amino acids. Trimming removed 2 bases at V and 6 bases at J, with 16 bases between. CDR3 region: CASSPTSDIRDGYTF. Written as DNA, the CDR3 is TGTGCCAGCTCACCAACATCGGACATAAGAGATGGCTACACCTTC.

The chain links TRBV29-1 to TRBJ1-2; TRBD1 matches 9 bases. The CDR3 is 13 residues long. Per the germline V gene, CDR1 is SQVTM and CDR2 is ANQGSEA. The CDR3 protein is CLATLTGGSGYTF. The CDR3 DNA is TGCCTAGCCACGCTGACAGGGGGAAGTGGCTACACCTTC.

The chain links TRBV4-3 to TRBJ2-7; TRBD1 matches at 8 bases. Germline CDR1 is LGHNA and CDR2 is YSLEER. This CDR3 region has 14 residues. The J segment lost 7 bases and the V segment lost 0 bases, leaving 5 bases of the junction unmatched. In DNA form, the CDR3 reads TGCGCCAGCAGCCAAGAGGACAGGGTGTGGGAGCAGTACTTC. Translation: CASSQEDRVWEQYF.

CDR3 in DNA: TGTGCCAGCAGCTTGAGACAGATGAACACTGAAGCTTTCTTT. Translation gives CASSLRQMNTEAFF. The chain is built from TRBV9 and TRBJ1-1; D may be TRBD1 (5 bases). The germline V and J ends were trimmed by 4 bases and 0 bases, with 10 bases remaining between them. Germline CDR1 is SGDLS and CDR2 is YYNGEE. This CDR3 is 14 amino acids long.

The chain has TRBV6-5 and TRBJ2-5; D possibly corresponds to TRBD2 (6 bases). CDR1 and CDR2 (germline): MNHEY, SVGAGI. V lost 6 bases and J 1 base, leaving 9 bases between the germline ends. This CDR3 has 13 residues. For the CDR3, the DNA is TGTGCCAGCAGGACTAGGACCCAAGAGACCCAGTACTTC. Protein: CASRTRTQETQYF.

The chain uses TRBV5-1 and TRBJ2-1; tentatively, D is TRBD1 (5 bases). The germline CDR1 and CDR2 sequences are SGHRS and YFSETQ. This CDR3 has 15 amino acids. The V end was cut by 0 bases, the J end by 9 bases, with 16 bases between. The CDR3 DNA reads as TGCGCCAGCAGCTTGGAGGGGCTAGAGGTAGGTGAGCAGTTCTTC. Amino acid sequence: CASSLEGLEVGEQFF.

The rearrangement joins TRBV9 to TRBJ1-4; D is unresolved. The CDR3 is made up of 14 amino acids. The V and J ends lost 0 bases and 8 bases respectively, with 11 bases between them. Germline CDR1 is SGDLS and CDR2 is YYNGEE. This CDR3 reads CASSVGADHEKLFF. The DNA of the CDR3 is TGTGCCAGCAGCGTAGGGGCCGACCACGAAAAACTGTTTTTT. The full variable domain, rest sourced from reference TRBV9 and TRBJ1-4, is DSGVTQTPKHLITATGQRVTLRCSPRSGDLSVYWYQQSLDQGLQFLIQYYNGEERAKGNILERFSAQQFPDLHSELNLSSLELGDSALYFCASSVGADHEKLFFGSGTQLSVL.

The chain's CDR3 is CASRPNRDRATEAFF. The CDR3 nucleotides read TGTGCCAGCCGCCCAAACCGGGACAGGGCGACTGAAGCTTTCTTT. This chain links TRBV28 with TRBJ1-1; TRBD1 matches at 9 bases. Germline loops: CDR1 MDHEN, CDR2 SYDVKM. The CDR3 has 15 amino acids. The V segment lost 8 bases and the J segment 5 bases; nucleotides outside the gene matches: 12.

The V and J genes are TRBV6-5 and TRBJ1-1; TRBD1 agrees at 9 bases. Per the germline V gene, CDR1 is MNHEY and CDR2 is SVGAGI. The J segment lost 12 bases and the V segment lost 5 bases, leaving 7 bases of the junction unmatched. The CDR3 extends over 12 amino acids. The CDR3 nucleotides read TGTGCCAGCAGTCCCGGGACAGGGAAAACTTTCTTT. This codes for CASSPGTGKTFF.